This TCR beta chain was sequenced for a study of cytomegalovirus exposure and HLA in healthy donors. Study information: HLA-typed donors were the source of approximately 86 million unique TCRs held in an early data release.

Note on this clone: No antigen is known for it.

Trimming left V 4 bases short and J 4 bases short, with 11 bases between. Germline CDR1 reads MNHNS; CDR2 reads SASEGT. The CDR3 totals 13 residues. Points from the study as a whole: On later analysis, the bulk of CMV-associated TCR beta chains appeared to be HLA-restricted.

The PCR used 60 Vbeta and 13 Jbeta primers. This table comes from immunoSEQ multiplex PCR, and its TCRdb copy is limited to in-frame clones, with some not included. This table holds 200,000 to 250,000 clones, about 75% found once. The TCR was taken from a woman aged 25 to 39 in good health and CMV-seronegative. Sequencing input: PBMCs. The chain joins TRBV6-1 to TRBJ2-7, with D possibly matching TRBD1 (6 bases). CDR3 sequence reads: CASSGTAHYEQYF. CDR3 bases: TGTGCCAGCAGTGGGACAGCTCATTACGAGCAGTACTTC.